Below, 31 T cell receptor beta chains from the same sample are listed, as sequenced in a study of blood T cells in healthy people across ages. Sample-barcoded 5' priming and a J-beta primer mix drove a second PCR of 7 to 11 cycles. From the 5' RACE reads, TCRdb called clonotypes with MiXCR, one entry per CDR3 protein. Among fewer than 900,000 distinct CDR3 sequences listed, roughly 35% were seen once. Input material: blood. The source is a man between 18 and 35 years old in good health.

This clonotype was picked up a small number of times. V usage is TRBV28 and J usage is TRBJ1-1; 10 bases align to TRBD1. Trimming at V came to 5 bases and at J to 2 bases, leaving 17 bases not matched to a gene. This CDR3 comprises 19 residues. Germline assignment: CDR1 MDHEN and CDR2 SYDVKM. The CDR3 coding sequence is TGTGCCAGCAGTGAATTGGGACAGGGGCAAGGGGGGAGCAACACTGAAGCTTTCTTT. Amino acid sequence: CASSELGQGQGGSNTEAFF.

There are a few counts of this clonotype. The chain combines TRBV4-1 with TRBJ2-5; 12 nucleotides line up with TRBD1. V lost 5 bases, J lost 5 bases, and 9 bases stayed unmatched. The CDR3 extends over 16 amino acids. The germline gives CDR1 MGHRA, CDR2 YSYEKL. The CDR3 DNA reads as TGCGCCAGCAGCAACGCCGGGACAGGGGGCCCCGAGACCCAGTACTTC. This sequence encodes CASSNAGTGGPETQYF.

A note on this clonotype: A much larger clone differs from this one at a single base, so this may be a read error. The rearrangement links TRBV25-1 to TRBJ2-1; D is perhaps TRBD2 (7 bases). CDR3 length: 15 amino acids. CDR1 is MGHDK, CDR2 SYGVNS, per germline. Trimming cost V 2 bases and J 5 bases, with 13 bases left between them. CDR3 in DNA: TGTGCCAGCAGTGAAGGGAGGGGGTCAGACAATGAGCAGTTCTTC. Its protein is CASSEGRGSDNEQFF. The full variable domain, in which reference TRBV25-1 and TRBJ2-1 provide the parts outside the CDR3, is EADIYQTPRYLVIGTGKKITLECSQTMGHDKMYWYQQDPGMELHLIHYSYGVNSTEKGDLSSESTVSRIRTEHFPLTLESARPSHTSQYLCASSEGRGSDNEQFFGPGTRLTVL.

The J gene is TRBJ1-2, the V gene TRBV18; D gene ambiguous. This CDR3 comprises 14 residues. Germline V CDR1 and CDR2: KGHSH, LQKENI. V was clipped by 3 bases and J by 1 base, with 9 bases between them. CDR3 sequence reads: CASSPPGSNYGYTF. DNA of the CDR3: TGTGCCAGCTCACCCCCGGGCAGTAACTATGGCTACACCTTC.

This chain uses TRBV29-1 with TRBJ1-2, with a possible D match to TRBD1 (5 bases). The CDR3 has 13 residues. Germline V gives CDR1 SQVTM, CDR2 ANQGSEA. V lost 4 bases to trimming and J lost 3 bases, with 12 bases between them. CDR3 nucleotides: TGCAGCGTTGGGGCCGGGGGTGACTATGGCTACACCTTC. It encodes CSVGAGGDYGYTF.

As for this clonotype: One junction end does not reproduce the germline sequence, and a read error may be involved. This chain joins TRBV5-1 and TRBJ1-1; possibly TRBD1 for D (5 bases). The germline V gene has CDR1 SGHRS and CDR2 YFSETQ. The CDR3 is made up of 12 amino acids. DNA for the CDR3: TGCGCCGGCAGCCTCGGGGGCACTGAAGCTTTCTTT. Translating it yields CAGSLGGTEAFF.

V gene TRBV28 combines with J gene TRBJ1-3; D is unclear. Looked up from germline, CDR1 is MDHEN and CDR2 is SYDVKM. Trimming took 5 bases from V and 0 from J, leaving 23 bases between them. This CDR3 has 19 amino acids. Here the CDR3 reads CASSLDTLPYDFSGNTIYF. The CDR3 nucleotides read TGTGCCAGCAGTCTCGACACTTTACCTTATGATTTCTCTGGAAACACCATATATTTT. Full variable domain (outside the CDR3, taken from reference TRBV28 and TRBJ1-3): DVKVTQSSRYLVKRTGEKVFLECVQDMDHENMFWYRQDPGLGLRLIYFSYDVKMKEKGDIPEGYSVSREKKERFSLILESASTNQTSMYLCASSLDTLPYDFSGNTIYFGEGSWLTVV.

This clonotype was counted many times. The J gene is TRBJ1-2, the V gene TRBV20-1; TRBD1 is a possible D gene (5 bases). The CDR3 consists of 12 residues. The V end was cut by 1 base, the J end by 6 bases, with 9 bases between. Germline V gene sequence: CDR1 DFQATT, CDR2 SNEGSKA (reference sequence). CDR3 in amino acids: CSARVIGDGYTF. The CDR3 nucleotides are TGCAGTGCTAGAGTTATAGGGGATGGCTACACCTTC.

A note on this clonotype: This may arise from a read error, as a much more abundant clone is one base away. CDR3 coding DNA: TGTGCCAGCAGTGAAGCGCGGCGGGGGGTATCCTACGAGCAGTACTTC. Protein product: CASSEARRGVSYEQYF. This chain links TRBV2 with TRBJ2-7, with 8 nucleotides matching TRBD2. The V and J ends lost 0 bases and 1 base, in that order; junction bases with no gene match: 5. Germline-derived CDR1 and CDR2 are SNHLY and FYNNEI. CDR3 length: 16 residues. The entire variable domain, with the rest obtained from reference TRBV2 and TRBJ2-7, is as follows: EPEVTQTPSHQVTQMGQEVILRCVPISNHLYFYWYRQILGQKVEFLVSFYNNEISEKSEIFDDQFSVERPDGSNFTLKIRSTKLEDSAMYFCASSEARRGVSYEQYFGPGTRLTVT.

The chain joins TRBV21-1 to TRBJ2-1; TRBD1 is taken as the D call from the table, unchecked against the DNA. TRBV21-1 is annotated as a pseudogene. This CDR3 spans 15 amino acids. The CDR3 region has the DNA TGTGCCAGCAGCATAGCCCGGACAGGGGGGGGCGAGCAGTTCTTC. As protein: CASSIARTGGGEQFF.

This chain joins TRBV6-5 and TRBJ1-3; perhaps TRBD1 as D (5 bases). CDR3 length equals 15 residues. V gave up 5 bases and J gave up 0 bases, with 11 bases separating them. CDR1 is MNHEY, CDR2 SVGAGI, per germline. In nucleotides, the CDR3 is TGTGCCAGCAGTCACAGGCGAAGCTCTGGAAACACCATATATTTT. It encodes CASSHRRSSGNTIYF.

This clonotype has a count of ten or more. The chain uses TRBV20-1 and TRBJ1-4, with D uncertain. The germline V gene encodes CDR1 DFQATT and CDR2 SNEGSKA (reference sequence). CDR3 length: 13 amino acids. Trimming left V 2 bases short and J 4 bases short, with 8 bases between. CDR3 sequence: CSARNMVNEKLFF. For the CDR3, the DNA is TGCAGTGCTAGAAACATGGTTAATGAAAAACTGTTTTTT.

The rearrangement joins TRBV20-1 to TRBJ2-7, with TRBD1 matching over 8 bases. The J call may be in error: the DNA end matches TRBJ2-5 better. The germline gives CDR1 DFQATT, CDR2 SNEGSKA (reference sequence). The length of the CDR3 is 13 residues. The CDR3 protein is CSAITGGEETQYF. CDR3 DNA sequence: TGCAGTGCTATTACAGGGGGAGAGGAGACCCAGTACTTC.

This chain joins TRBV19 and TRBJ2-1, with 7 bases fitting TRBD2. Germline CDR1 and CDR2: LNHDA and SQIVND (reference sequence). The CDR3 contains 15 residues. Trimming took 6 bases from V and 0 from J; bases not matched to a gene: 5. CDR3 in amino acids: CASSTSGDSYNEQFF. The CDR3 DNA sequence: TGTGCCAGTAGCACGAGCGGGGACTCCTACAATGAGCAGTTCTTC.

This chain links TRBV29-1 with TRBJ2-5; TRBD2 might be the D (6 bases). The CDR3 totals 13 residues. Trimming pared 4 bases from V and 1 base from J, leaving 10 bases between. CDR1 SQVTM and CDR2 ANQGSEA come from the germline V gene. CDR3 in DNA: TGCAGCGTTGCCGCGGGACTCCAAGAGACCCAGTACTTC. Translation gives CSVAAGLQETQYF.

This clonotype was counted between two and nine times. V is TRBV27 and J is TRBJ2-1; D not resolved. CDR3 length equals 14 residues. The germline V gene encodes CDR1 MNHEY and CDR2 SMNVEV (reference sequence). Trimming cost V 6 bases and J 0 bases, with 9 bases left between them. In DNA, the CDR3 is TGTGCCAGCAGCCAGTCGAGCTCCTACAATGAGCAGTTCTTC. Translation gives CASSQSSSYNEQFF.

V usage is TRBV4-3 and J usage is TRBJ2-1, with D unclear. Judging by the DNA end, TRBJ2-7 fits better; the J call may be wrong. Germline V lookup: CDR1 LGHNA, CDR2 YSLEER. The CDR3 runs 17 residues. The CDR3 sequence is CASSQDGTASSYNEQYF. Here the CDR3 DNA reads TGCGCCAGCAGCCAAGACGGAACAGCCAGCTCCTACAATGAGCAGTACTTC.

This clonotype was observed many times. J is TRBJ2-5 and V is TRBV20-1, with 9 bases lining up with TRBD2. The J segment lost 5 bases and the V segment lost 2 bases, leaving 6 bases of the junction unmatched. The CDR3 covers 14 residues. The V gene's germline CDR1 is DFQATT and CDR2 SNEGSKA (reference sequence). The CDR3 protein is CSARLAGLEETQYF. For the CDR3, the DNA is TGCAGTGCTAGACTAGCGGGACTCGAGGAGACCCAGTACTTC.

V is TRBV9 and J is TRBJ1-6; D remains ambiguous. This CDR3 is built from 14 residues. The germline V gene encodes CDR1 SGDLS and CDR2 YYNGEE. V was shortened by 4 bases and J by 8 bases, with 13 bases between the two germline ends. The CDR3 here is CASSPTEADSPLHF. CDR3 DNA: TGTGCCAGCAGCCCAACTGAGGCGGATTCACCCCTCCACTTT.

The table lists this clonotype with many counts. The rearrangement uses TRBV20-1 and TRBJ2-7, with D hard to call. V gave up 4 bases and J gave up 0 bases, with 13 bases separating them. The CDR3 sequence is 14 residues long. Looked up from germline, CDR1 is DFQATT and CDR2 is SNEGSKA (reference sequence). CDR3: CSANSALSSYEQYF. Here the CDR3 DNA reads TGCAGTGCTAACTCGGCTTTAAGCTCCTACGAGCAGTACTTC.

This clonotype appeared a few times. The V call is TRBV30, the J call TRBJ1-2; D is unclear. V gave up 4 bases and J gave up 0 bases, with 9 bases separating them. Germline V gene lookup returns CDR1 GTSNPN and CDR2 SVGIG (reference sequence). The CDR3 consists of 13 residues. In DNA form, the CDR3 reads TGTGCCTGGAAGGCGGAACCTAACTATGGCTACACCTTC. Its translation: CAWKAEPNYGYTF.

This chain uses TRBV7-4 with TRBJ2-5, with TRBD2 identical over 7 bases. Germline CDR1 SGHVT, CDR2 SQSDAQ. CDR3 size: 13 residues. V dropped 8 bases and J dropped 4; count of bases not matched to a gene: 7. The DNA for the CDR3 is TGTGCCAGCGGCTGTGGCGGGGGAGAGACCCAGTACTTC. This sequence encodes CASGCGGGETQYF.

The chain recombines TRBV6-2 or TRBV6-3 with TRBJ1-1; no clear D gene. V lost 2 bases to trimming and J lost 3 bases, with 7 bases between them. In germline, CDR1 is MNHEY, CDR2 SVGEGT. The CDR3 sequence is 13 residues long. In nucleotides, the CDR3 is TGTGCCAGCAGTTACGCTTGGGACACTGAAGCTTTCTTT. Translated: CASSYAWDTEAFF.

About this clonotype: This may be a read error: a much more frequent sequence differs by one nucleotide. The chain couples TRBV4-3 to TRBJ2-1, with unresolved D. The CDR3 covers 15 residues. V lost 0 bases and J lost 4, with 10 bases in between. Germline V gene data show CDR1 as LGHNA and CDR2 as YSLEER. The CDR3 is CASSQDKSLYNEQFF. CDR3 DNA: TGCGCCAGCAGCCAAGATAAATCGCTGTACAATGAGCAGTTCTTC.

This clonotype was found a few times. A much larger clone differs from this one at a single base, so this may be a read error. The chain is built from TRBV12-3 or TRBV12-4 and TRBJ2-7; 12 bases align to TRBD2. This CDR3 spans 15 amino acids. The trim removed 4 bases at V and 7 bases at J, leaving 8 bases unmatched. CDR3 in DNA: TGTGCCAGCAGTTCTAGCGGGGGGGGCTACAATGAGCAGTACTTC. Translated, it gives CASSSSGGGYNEQYF.

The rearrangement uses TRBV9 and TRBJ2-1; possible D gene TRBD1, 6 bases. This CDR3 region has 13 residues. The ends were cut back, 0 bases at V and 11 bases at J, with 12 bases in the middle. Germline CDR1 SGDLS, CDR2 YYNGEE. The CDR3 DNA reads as TGTGCCAGCAGCGTAGGGACAGAGGTTAAGCAGTTCTTC. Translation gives CASSVGTEVKQFF.

In DNA form, the CDR3 reads TGTGCCAGCAGTTGGGGACTTACTACCGCGCAGTACTTC. This codes for CASSWGLTTAQYF. The chain employs TRBV12-3 or TRBV12-4 and TRBJ2-5; D perhaps matches TRBD2 (6 bases). The V end lost 4 bases, the J end lost 11 bases, and 17 bases lay between the germline ends. The CDR3 length is 13 residues.

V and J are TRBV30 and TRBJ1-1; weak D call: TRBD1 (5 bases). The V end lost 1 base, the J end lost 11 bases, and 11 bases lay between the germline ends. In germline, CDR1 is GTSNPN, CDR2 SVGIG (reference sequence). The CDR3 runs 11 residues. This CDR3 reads CAWSALGEAFF. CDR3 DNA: TGTGCCTGGAGTGCATTAGGGGAGGCTTTCTTT. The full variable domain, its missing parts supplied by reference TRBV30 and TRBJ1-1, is SQTIHQWPATLVQPVGSPLSLECTVEGTSNPNLYWYRQAAGRGLQLLFYSVGIGQISSEVPQNLSASRPQDRQFILSSKKLLLSDSGFYLCAWSALGEAFFGQGTRLTVV.

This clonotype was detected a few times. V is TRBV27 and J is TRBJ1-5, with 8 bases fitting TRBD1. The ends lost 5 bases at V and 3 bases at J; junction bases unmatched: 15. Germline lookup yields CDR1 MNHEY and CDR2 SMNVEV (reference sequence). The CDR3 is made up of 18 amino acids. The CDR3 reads CASSPLGDRGFVNQPQHF. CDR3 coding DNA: TGTGCCAGCAGTCCCTTGGGCGACAGGGGATTTGTCAATCAGCCCCAGCATTTT.

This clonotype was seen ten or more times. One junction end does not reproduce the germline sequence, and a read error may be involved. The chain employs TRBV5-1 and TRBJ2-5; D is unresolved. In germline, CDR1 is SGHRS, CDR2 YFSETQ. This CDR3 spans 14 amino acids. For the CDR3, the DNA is TGTGCCAGCAGTTTAGGGCAGTCCCAAGAGACCCAGTACTTC. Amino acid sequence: CASSLGQSQETQYF.

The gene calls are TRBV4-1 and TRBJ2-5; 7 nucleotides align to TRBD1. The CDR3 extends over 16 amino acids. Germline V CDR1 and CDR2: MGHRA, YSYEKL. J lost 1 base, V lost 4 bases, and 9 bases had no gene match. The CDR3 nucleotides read TGCGCCAGCAGCCCAGGGGGACAGACCGTCCAAGAGACCCAGTACTTC. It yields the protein CASSPGGQTVQETQYF.